The clone carrying this TCR beta chain has only one observation. Using immunoSEQ multiplex PCR, the repertoire was profiled, and TCRdb retains in-frame clones only, with some absent. The table includes roughly 220,000 clones, roughly 84% detected once. Per germline, CDR1 SNHLY and CDR2 FYNNEI. The CDR3 has 15 residues. The V gene lost 8 bases and the J gene lost 9 bases, with 20 bases spanning the gap. This sample is drawn from a study of blood T cell repertoires in COVID-19. The sequence was collected from a man aged 25-45 years with active or convalescent COVID-19. The chain is built from TRBV2 and TRBJ1-6; possibly TRBD1 for D (6 bases). Sequencing input: peripheral blood. The CDR3 DNA sequence: TGTGCCAGCCGAAGGACAGACCTTCTTGGTTCACCCCTCCACTTT. This sequence encodes CASRRTDLLGSPLHF. Full variable domain (missing parts from reference TRBV2 and TRBJ1-6): EPEVTQTPSHQVTQMGQEVILRCVPISNHLYFYWYRQILGQKVEFLVSFYNNEISEKSEIFDDQFSVERPDGSNFTLKIRSTKLEDSAMYFCASRRTDLLGSPLHFGNGTRLTVT.